This is a list of T cell receptor beta chains from one sample in a study of blood T cell repertoires in COVID-19. Clones were read by immunoSEQ multiplex PCR, and TCRdb kept only the in-frame ones, dropping some. The sample includes about 220,000 clones, 90% of them seen just once. The sample comprised PBMCs or T cells enriched from blood (not recorded which). The receptors here all came from a man aged 30 to 39 who had been exposed to COVID-19. Both conserved end residues are trimmed from each CDR3. D genes are given only for firm matches. Part of the rows lack a size; the others show once, few, many or a class for expanded clones.

few TRBJ2-5 - TRBV5-4 ASSPSLQETQY
many TRBJ2-7 - TRBV7-9 ASSPRAGTYEQY
- TRBJ2-5 - TRBV30 AWSATTGWGVETQY
many TRBJ1-2 TRBD1 TRBV3-1/TRBV3-2 ASNLDRAD
- TRBJ1-6 - TRBV5-1 ASSLDSSYNSPLH
- TRBJ1-4 TRBD1 TRBV6-5 ASSYSVGTGNEKLF
- TRBJ1-6 - TRBV27 ASGESSPLH
- TRBJ2-5 - TRBV5-6 ASSPRKETQY
- TRBJ1-3 TRBD1 TRBV2 ASSQTGSSGNTIY
- TRBJ2-1 - TRBV4-3 ASSQGSAGPYNEQF
- TRBJ2-5 - TRBV25-1 ASSSGISPQETQY
- TRBJ1-2 - TRBV30 AWNGGYGYT